Detailed here is one T cell receptor beta chain. As yet, its antigen is unknown. The data were obtained in a study of Graves' ophthalmopathy and Graves' hyperthyroidism. Study-wide context: Peripheral blood sampling occurred at initial diagnosis, before any treatment. Study conclusions and caveats: It was with about 68% sensitivity and roughly 75% specificity that the model predicted ophthalmopathy progression.

The TCR beta CDR3 regions underwent amplification from RNA transcripts. A first-round RT-PCR used HTBI primers, followed by a second-round multiplex PCR. MiXCR, run by TCRdb on the multiplex PCR reads, gives a single entry per CDR3 protein. Of some 360,000 distinct CDR3 sequences listed, approximately 18% are singletons. Trimming removed 6 bases at V and 3 bases at J, with 12 bases between. The CDR3 extends over 13 amino acids. The germline CDR1 and CDR2 sequences are DFQATT and SNEGSKA (reference sequence). The source is an adult woman with stable Graves' hyperthyroidism. Sequencing used peripheral blood. This rearrangement joins TRBV20-1 to TRBJ1-5; perhaps TRBD1 as D (5 bases). The CDR3, as DNA: TGCAGTGCGGGGGACTTCGACAATCAGCCCCAGCATTTT. This gives the protein CSAGDFDNQPQHF.